What follows describes a single T cell receptor beta chain. The sample comes from a study of early T cells in non-severe SARS-CoV-2 infection. Looking at the study overall: The sequenced material was bulk RNA from unsorted whole blood, and its chains were unpaired.

Unique molecular identifiers (one per individual cDNA molecule) were attached. TCRdb ran MiXCR on the 5' RACE reads and lists one entry per CDR3 protein. The sample yields roughly 97,000 distinct CDR3 sequences, approximately 11% seen once. Germline V gene sequence: CDR1 LGHNA, CDR2 YSLEER. Deletions cut 0 bases from V and 7 bases from J, with 18 bases between. This CDR3 contains 17 residues. V is TRBV4-3 and J is TRBJ1-4; no firm D call. This specimen was whole blood, taken at baseline. The sequence was obtained from an adult who was a healthcare worker with PCR-confirmed SARS-CoV-2 infection or an uninfected control (not recorded which). The CDR3 bases are TGCGCCAGCAGCCAAGATGTTTTTAGCAAGTTGGGTGAAAAACTGTTTTTT. Encoded protein: CASSQDVFSKLGEKLFF.